This TCR beta chain was obtained from a study of blood T cell repertoires in COVID-19 (TCRdb year 2020). For the study in its entirety: Samples covering the acute and convalescent phases of COVID-19 were provided by collaborators in the United States, Italy and Spain. The repertoires were released in a freely available public database meant as a resource for research on the immune response to SARS-CoV-2. HLA class I and class II types, where available, came from metadata supplied by the sample provider rather than from assay-based typing. Samples were obtained from the ongoing ImmuneRACE study (first 160 participants) and from roughly 1,300 subjects provided by 6 global collaborators. The dataset comprised deeply sampled blood TCRbeta repertoires from subjects exposed to, actively infected with, or recovered from COVID-19. The prospective study material was composed of cDNA or gDNA derived from T cells, B-cell-depleted T cells, or PBMCs. A de-identified subject ID, COVID-19 status, age in years and sex were almost always included in the sample metadata. Overall study outcomes, separate from this receptor: The quantity of clinical and demographic metadata differed by source and by participant and was supplied without curation.

Whole blood was collected in K2EDTA tubes by collaborating institutions according to the institutions' own protocols. For TCRbeta analysis, collaborators shipped samples as frozen whole blood, isolated PBMCs, or DNA extracted from either of those sample types. The immunoSEQ Assay, a bias-controlled multiplex PCR, was used to amplify TCRbeta CDR3 regions from genomic DNA. Per the authors' processing: Nucleated cell counts per sample were estimated from amplification of reference gene primers within the assay. Sequence reads were collapsed and filtered to measure the absolute abundance of every unique TCRbeta CDR3 rearrangement. For each sample, productive Simpson clonality was calculated as the square root of Simpson's diversity index over productive rearrangements. TCRdb holds this immuneACCESS table with in-frame rearrangements only. Some clones are missing; in checked studies, unresolved V genes explain under half, and the rest has no known cause. The V and J calls and clone size are taken from that table; D and trimming were inferred from the DNA. This sample holds 100,000 to 120,000 clones; roughly 85% were observed only once. The top ten clonotypes cover around 13% of the sample.

CDR1 SEHNR and CDR2 FQNEAQ are derived from the germline V gene (reference sequence). A distance of 10 bases separates the germline ends of V and J, which lose 3 bases and 7 bases respectively. The cysteine opens and the phenylalanine closes a CDR3 of 12 amino acids. Here the CDR3 DNA is all that survives: 36 bases in frame from base 1. On this clone itself: No cognate antigen has been identified for it. Base qualities were left out, and no much larger clone turns up one base away.

Sample: peripheral blood. Recombination joined TRBV7-9 with TRBJ2-7; the D gene is perhaps TRBD1, on 6 matching bases. The receptor was derived from a human donor in a cohort sampled during active COVID-19. The CDR3 protein: CASSFTDREQYF. The base sequence is TGTGCCAGCAGCTTTACCGACAGGGAGCAGTACTTC. Reference TRBV7-9 and TRBJ2-7 proteins supply the regions before and after the CDR3; the full variable domain is: DTGVSQNPRHKITKRGQNVTFRCDPISEHNRLYWYRQTLGQGPEFLTYFQNEAQLEKSRLLSDRFSAERPKGSFSTLEIQRTEQGDSAMYLCASSFTDREQYFGPGTRLTVT.